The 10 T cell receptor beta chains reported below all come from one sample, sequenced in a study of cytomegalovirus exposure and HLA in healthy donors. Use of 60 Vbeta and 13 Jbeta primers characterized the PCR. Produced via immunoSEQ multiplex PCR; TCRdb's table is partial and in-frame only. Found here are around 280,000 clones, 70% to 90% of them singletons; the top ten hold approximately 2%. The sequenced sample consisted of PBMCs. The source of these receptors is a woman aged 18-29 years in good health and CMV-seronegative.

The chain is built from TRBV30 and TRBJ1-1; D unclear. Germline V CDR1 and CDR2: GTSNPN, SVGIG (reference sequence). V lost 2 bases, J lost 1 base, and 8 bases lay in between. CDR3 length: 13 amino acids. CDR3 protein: CAWSNTKNTEAFF. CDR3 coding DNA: TGTGCCTGGAGTAACACCAAGAACACTGAAGCTTTCTTT.

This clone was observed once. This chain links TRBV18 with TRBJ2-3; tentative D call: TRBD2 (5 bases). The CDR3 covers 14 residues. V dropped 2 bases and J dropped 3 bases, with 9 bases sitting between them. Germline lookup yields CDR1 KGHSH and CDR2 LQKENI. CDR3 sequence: CASSPGSRTDTQYF. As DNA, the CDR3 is TGTGCCAGCTCACCAGGGAGCAGGACAGATACGCAGTATTTT.

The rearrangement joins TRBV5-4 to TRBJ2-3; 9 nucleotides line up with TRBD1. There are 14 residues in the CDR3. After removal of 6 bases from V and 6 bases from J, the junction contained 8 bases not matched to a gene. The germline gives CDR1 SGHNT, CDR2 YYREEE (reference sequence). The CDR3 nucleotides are TGTGCCAGCATCCCGGGACAGGGCGCGGATACGCAGTATTTT. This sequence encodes CASIPGQGADTQYF.

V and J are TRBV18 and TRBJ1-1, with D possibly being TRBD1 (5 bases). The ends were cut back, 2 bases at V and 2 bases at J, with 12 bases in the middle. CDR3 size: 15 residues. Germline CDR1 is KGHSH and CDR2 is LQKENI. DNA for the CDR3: TGTGCCAGCTCACCATCAGGGCGTGATAACACTGAAGCTTTCTTT. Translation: CASSPSGRDNTEAFF.

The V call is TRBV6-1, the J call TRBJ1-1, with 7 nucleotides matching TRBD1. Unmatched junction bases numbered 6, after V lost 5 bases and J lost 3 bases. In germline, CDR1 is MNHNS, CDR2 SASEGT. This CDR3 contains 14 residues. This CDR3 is CASSPQGVYTEAFF. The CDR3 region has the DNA TGTGCCAGCAGTCCTCAGGGGGTCTACACTGAAGCTTTCTTT.

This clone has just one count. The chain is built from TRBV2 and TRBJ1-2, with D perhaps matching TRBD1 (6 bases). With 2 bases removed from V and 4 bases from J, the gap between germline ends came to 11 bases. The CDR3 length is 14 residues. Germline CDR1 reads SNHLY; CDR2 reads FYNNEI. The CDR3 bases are TGTGCCAGCAGTGAACAGGGGCGGTCCTATGGCTACACCTTC. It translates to CASSEQGRSYGYTF. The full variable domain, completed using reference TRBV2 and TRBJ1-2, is EPEVTQTPSHQVTQMGQEVILRCVPISNHLYFYWYRQILGQKVEFLVSFYNNEISEKSEIFDDQFSVERPDGSNFTLKIRSTKLEDSAMYFCASSEQGRSYGYTFGSGTRLTVV.

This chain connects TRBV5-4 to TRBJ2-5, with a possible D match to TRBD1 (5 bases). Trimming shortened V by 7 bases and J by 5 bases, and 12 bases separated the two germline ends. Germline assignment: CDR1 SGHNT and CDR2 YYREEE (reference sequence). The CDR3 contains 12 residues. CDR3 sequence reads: CASGAPGETQYF. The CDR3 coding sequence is TGTGCCAGCGGGGCCCCTGGGGAGACCCAGTACTTC.

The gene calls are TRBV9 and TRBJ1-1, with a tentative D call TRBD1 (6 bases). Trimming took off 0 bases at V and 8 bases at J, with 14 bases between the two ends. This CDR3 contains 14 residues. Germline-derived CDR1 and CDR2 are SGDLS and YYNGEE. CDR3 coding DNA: TGTGCCAGCAGCGTAGAGTCTCTTGGGACAGAAGCTTTCTTT. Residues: CASSVESLGTEAFF.

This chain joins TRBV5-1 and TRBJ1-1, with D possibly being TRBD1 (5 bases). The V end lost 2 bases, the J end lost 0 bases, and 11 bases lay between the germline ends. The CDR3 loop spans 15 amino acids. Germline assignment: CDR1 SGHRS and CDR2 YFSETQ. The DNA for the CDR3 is TGCGCCAGCAGCTTTTGGCAGGGAATGAACACTGAAGCTTTCTTT. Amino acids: CASSFWQGMNTEAFF.

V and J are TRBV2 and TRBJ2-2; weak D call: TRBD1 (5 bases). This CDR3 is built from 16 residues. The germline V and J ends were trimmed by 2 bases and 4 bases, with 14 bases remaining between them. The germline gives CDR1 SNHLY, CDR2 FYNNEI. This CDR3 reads CASSEQGPQFTGELFF. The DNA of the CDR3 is TGTGCCAGCAGTGAACAGGGCCCCCAGTTCACCGGGGAGCTGTTTTTT. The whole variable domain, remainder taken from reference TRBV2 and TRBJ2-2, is EPEVTQTPSHQVTQMGQEVILRCVPISNHLYFYWYRQILGQKVEFLVSFYNNEISEKSEIFDDQFSVERPDGSNFTLKIRSTKLEDSAMYFCASSEQGPQFTGELFFGEGSRLTVL.